This T cell receptor beta chain was obtained from a study of Ad26.COV2.S vaccination and SARS-CoV-2 variants. V lost 1 base and J lost 1, with 16 bases in between. This CDR3 has 17 residues. Germline assignment: CDR1 SEHNR and CDR2 FQNEAQ (reference sequence). This table comes from immunoSEQ multiplex PCR, and its TCRdb copy is limited to in-frame clones, with some not included. The sample lists more than 300,000 clones, approximately 86% occurring once. The sample's treatment: around 19 received Ad26.COV2.S at low or high dose, single or two shots; several received placebo; per-sample allocation not given. Samples analyzed were those drawn on day 63 after the first vaccine or placebo injection.

J is TRBJ1-2 and V is TRBV7-9, with D unclear. The clonotype comes from a person aged 18-65 years who received the Ad26.COV2.S COVID-19 vaccine or a placebo. The sample consisted of peripheral blood, taken in a trial of Ad26.COV2.S vaccine versus placebo. The CDR3 loop is CASSLGQATVNNYGYTF. CDR3 nucleotides: TGTGCCAGCAGCTTAGGACAAGCCACAGTGAATAACTATGGCTACACCTTC.